Given below is one TCR beta chain in context. As yet, its antigen is unknown. The source of the sample is a study of Tregs in tolerant kidney transplant recipients. Background on the study: Mixed chimerism was transient after nonmyeloablative marrow transplants from related graft donors.

Sequenced by immunoSEQ multiplex PCR; TCRdb stores in-frame clones only, minus some. The sample has about 77,000 clones, 95% to 98% seen once. CDR3 size: 14 residues. Trimming took 4 bases from V and 5 from J, leaving 16 bases between them. Germline assignment: CDR1 SQVTM and CDR2 ANQGSEA. Overall study results and limits: Biological reproducibility was not directly addressed in this study. Nucleotide sequences could not be compared across some patients' samples due to primer changes.

The sequence came from a human donor who received a combined kidney and bone marrow transplant. Source: CD4+ T cells from blood, taken before the transplant. The rearrangement joins TRBV29-1 to TRBJ2-3; D perhaps matches TRBD1 (5 bases). DNA for the CDR3: TGCAGCGTTGCGGAAGCAGGGCTTCTAGATACGCAGTATTTT. Its protein product is CSVAEAGLLDTQYF.